This record looks at one T cell receptor (beta chain) sequence and its context. Its specific antigen is unknown. Base qualities were left out, and no much larger clone turns up one base away. This entry belongs to a study of shared clonotypes between healthy human individuals (dated by TCRdb to the early 2020s). Turning to the overall study: The cohort comprised a couple of women and a few men aged 18 to 49 years. To estimate repertoire size and how much clonotypes are shared between individuals, the study performed deep sequencing of blood TCR repertoires from 4 to 6 healthy adults. For each donor, three plates each were used for CD4 naive and CD4 memory, two plates were used for CD8 naive, and one plate was used for CD8 memory. To increase sequencing depth and limit assay-specific biases, different laboratories used diverse techniques to prepare libraries and sequence TCR repertoires. Between about 0.85 and 10 billion PBMCs per donor were obtained by leukapheresis.

Per the germline V gene, SGHAT is the CDR1 and FQNNGV is the CDR2. Relative to germline, V is 4 bases shorter and J is 5 bases shorter, with 23 bases between their ends. From the cysteine through the phenylalanine, the CDR3 covers 17 amino acids. CDR3 DNA is the only sequence kept; it has 51 bases, read in frame from the first base. CD8 naive samples were CD45RO-negative cells positively selected for CCR7, giving a CD45RA+CCR7+ population that excluded TemRA cells. The donors were healthy, HIV-negative adults who had no recently reported acute infections or vaccinations. All donors were Caucasian adults living in Nashville, Tennessee, USA. Blood was obtained by leukapheresis, after which PBMCs were separated by Ficoll-Histopaque density gradient centrifugation and cryopreserved in liquid nitrogen vapor phase. Analytical flow cytometry was used to check the purity and quantity of each magnetically sorted T cell population. Genomic DNA was isolated from each sorted fraction and quantified by UV absorbance on a Nanodrop 2000c.

Using the deep immunoSEQ assay, multiplex PCR amplified TCR CDR3 regions from genomic DNA. For each cell subset, the extracted genomic DNA was distributed evenly across all wells of several immunoSEQ 96-well plates, and each plate served as one replicate. Each replicate PCR for sorted subsets received around 210 ng genomic DNA, equal to tens of thousands of T cell genomes. Purified libraries were quantified with a Qubit 3.0 fluorometer, sized on a Bioanalyzer 2100, and re-quantified with the KAPA Library Quantification kit. Each immunoSEQ 96-well plate was sequenced on its own single-read 150-cycle Illumina NextSeq 550 flow cell. Under the source paper's analysis protocol: The immunoSEQ output contained only junctional sequences without quality scores, so filtering could not match that applied to full-length reads. Sequences were annotated with PyIR, a Python wrapper for IgBLAST v1.9, and V/J genes and CDR3 were assigned using IMGT germline references. Any read was removed if the V/J assignment was weak (E-value above 1e-6), the CDR3 was missing, or the read contained stop codons, out-of-frame junctions, or ambiguous translated residues. V3J clonotypes were defined by identical inferred V gene, J gene, and CDR3 amino acid sequence. The percentage overlap between two repertoires was calculated by dividing the number of shared unique clonotypes by the size of the smaller repertoire. Three approaches were used to assess repertoire richness: RTK rarefaction, the Chao1 estimator, and Recon v2.1 estimates of unobserved clonotypes. Generation probabilities were computed with OLGA for all TCRbeta clonotypes obtained by the gDNA method from a few donors. TCRdb obtained this table from immuneACCESS and retained in-frame rearrangements with V and J assigned. These tables miss some clones; where compared with another copy, unresolved V genes account for less than half of the shortfall, and the remainder is unexplained. V and J calls and clone size are those listed in that table; D and trimming were worked out from the DNA. Here the sample has more than 600,000 clones; roughly nine tenths occur a single time. Approximately 24% of the sample is held by the ten biggest clonotypes.

Results the study describes overall, beyond this receptor: Based on pairwise subsampling, the degree of clonotype sharing among donors was expected to be affected by sequencing depth. Sampling was limited to blood, and TCR repertoires in tissue likely differ from TCR repertoires in blood. Incomplete sequencing was indicated by rarefaction of sorted-subset datasets, despite the large sequencing depth. Sharing across a few donors was observed for about 5% of naive CD4, 3% to 3.5% of naive CD8, over 2% of memory CD4, and over 0.3% of memory CD8 clonotypes. Clonotypes shared by all four sorted-subset donors showed higher generation probabilities than non-shared clonotypes. Naive subsets generally had larger estimated clonotype richness than memory subsets. Because the study included a small number of donors, the genetic and exposure-history diversity represented was limited.

This TCR derives from a man aged 25 to 40 in good health. The rearranged segments are TRBV11-2 and TRBJ2-5, with TRBD2 as a weak D call on 6 bases. The sample consisted of naive CD8+ T cells sorted from blood. Explained via the paper, the cell subset or site label denotes: CD45RA+CCR7+. The DNA reads as follows: TGTGCCAGCAGCTCCCTTAGTCCCGTCGGGAGAGGTGAGACCCAGTACTTC. Its protein product is CASSSLSPVGRGETQYF.